These 25 T cell receptor beta chains were sequenced from one sample in a study of blood T cell repertoires in COVID-19. Data came from immunoSEQ multiplex PCR; TCRdb stores just in-frame clones and leaves some out. The sample holds roughly 300,000 clones, approximately 87% seen once. Material for sequencing was peripheral blood. The receptors originated from a woman between 45 and 65 years old who had recovered from COVID-19.

J is TRBJ2-3 and V is TRBV7-8; 10 nucleotides align to TRBD1. Per germline, CDR1 SGHVS and CDR2 FQNEAQ. There are 15 residues in the CDR3. V trimming: 8 bases; J trimming: 4 bases; junction bases outside the gene matches: 9. Here the CDR3 DNA reads TGTGCCAGCGGGAGACCGGGACAGGGGTCAGATACGCAGTATTTT. Protein sequence: CASGRPGQGSDTQYF.

This chain links TRBV19 with TRBJ2-7, with a tentative D call TRBD2 (6 bases). Germline CDR1 and CDR2: LNHDA and SQIVND (reference sequence). The CDR3 contains 14 residues. Trimming shortened V by 4 bases and J by 2 bases, and 12 bases separated the two germline ends. The chain's CDR3 is CASSTRDSTYEQYF. DNA for the CDR3: TGTGCCAGTAGTACCCGGGACTCTACCTACGAGCAGTACTTC.

The V and J genes are TRBV28 and TRBJ1-1; perhaps TRBD1 as D (5 bases). The CDR3 is made up of 15 amino acids. CDR1 is MDHEN, CDR2 SYDVKM, per germline. The V end lost 6 bases, the J end lost 0 bases, and 14 bases lay between the germline ends. The CDR3 spells CASSFTGVMNTEAFF. The CDR3 nucleotides are TGTGCCAGCAGCTTCACGGGGGTAATGAACACTGAAGCTTTCTTT. The complete variable domain, with remaining parts taken from reference TRBV28 and TRBJ1-1, reads DVKVTQSSRYLVKRTGEKVFLECVQDMDHENMFWYRQDPGLGLRLIYFSYDVKMKEKGDIPEGYSVSREKKERFSLILESASTNQTSMYLCASSFTGVMNTEAFFGQGTRLTVV.

The V gene is TRBV6-5, the J gene TRBJ2-1, with 8 bases fitting TRBD2. The V gene's germline CDR1 is MNHEY and CDR2 SVGAGI. The V gene end was trimmed by 0 bases and the J gene end by 7 bases; junction bases not matched to a gene: 5. The CDR3 is 15 amino acids. The CDR3 DNA reads TGTGCCAGCAGTTACTCGGGACTAGGAGTGAATGAGCAGTTCTTC. It encodes CASSYSGLGVNEQFF.

The chain is built from TRBV24-1 and TRBJ1-1, with TRBD1 matching over 9 bases. The CDR3 consists of 15 residues. V lost 7 bases and J lost 1; bases outside the gene matches: 6. CDR1 is KGHDR, CDR2 SFDVKD, per germline. This CDR3 reads CATRDRGRENTEAFF. The CDR3 DNA reads as TGTGCCACCAGGGACAGGGGTAGAGAGAACACTGAAGCTTTCTTT.

This clone was observed a few times. The CDR3 spells CASSLSQSNQPQHF. Written as DNA, the CDR3 is TGTGCCAGCTCACTATCCCAGAGCAATCAGCCCCAGCATTTT. The J gene is TRBJ1-5, the V gene TRBV18; D uncertain. The V end lost 4 bases, the J end lost 1 base, and 8 bases lay between the germline ends. The germline V gene encodes CDR1 KGHSH and CDR2 LQKENI. The CDR3 is 14 amino acids.

CDR3 bases: TGCAGCGTTGAAGCAACAGGGGGCTATACTGAAGCTTTCTTT. It specifies CSVEATGGYTEAFF. The chain has TRBV29-1 and TRBJ1-1, with TRBD1 matching over 9 bases. Germline lookup yields CDR1 SQVTM and CDR2 ANQGSEA. The CDR3 has 14 residues. With 1 base clipped from V and 5 bases from J, the junction kept 5 bases outside the gene matches.

CDR3 protein: CASSGDTEAFF. In DNA, the CDR3 is TGTGCCAGCTCAGGTGACACTGAAGCTTTCTTT. V gene TRBV11-1 combines with J gene TRBJ1-1; D unclear. The CDR3 loop spans 11 amino acids. The germline CDR1 and CDR2 sequences are SGHAT and FQDESV (reference sequence). V lost 8 bases and J 3 bases, leaving 7 bases between the germline ends.

Only a few counts were recorded for this clone. V usage is TRBV29-1 and J usage is TRBJ1-1, with D unclear. This CDR3 contains 13 residues. The V end lost 5 bases, the J end lost 3 bases, and 13 bases lay between the germline ends. Per the germline V gene, CDR1 is SQVTM and CDR2 is ANQGSEA. The CDR3 DNA follows: TGCAGCGTTCACGTAGGCGGGGACACTGAAGCTTTCTTT. It encodes CSVHVGGDTEAFF.

The V call is TRBV30, the J call TRBJ2-2; 11 nucleotides line up with TRBD2. The CDR3 is 15 amino acids. J was trimmed by 6 bases and V by 5 bases; bases with no gene match: 8. Germline-derived CDR1 and CDR2 are GTSNPN and SVGIG (reference sequence). CDR3 in amino acids: CAWGQLAGGPGELFF. The CDR3 DNA reads as TGTGCCTGGGGCCAGCTAGCGGGGGGTCCCGGGGAGCTGTTTTTT.

The J gene is TRBJ1-1, the V gene TRBV5-1, with a possible D match to TRBD1 (5 bases). There are 16 residues in the CDR3. Germline CDR1 reads SGHRS; CDR2 reads YFSETQ. Trimming cost V 2 bases and J 0 bases, with 14 bases left between them. The CDR3 spells CASSFWSQGMNTEAFF. The CDR3 DNA is TGCGCCAGCAGCTTTTGGTCCCAGGGAATGAACACTGAAGCTTTCTTT.

The chain employs TRBV7-9 and TRBJ1-5; 10 nucleotides align to TRBD1. The V gene's germline CDR1 is SEHNR and CDR2 FQNEAQ (reference sequence). The CDR3 has 15 residues. Unmatched junction bases numbered 8, after V lost 5 bases and J lost 7 bases. CDR3: CASSLGTGVSQPQHF. CDR3 nucleotides: TGTGCCAGCAGCCTCGGGACAGGGGTGAGCCAGCCCCAGCATTTT.

The genes are TRBV2 and TRBJ2-7; 8 bases align to TRBD1. This CDR3 has 13 residues. V shed 4 bases, J shed 4 bases, and the junction held 3 bases outside the gene matches. In germline, CDR1 is SNHLY, CDR2 FYNNEI. CDR3 nucleotides: TGTGCCAGCAGTGGAGACAGGGGATACGAGCAGTACTTC. Translation gives CASSGDRGYEQYF.

The rearrangement links TRBV3-1 (or the pseudogene TRBV3-2) to TRBJ1-6; 8 bases match TRBD1. The CDR3 length is 14 residues. V lost 1 base and J lost 8; bases outside the gene matches: 1. Germline lookup yields CDR1 LGHDT and CDR2 YNNKEL (reference sequence). Here the CDR3 DNA reads TGTGCCAGCAGCCAAGCGGACAGGGATTCACCCCTCCACTTT. Translating gives CASSQADRDSPLHF.

Remarks on this clone: The germline gene is not matched at one end of the junction; a read error may be the cause. The chain recombines TRBV9 with TRBJ2-1, with TRBD1 matching over 12 bases. This CDR3 region has 18 residues. Germline V gene data show CDR1 as SGDLS and CDR2 as YYNGEE. DNA of the CDR3: TGTGTCAGCAGCGCACATCACCCGGGACAGGGGGCGAATAATGAGCAGTTCTTC. This codes for CVSSAHHPGQGANNEQFF.

V gene TRBV28 combines with J gene TRBJ1-4; 8 nucleotides match TRBD1. After removal of 6 bases from V and 6 bases from J, the junction contained 3 bases not matched to a gene. CDR3 length: 13 residues. Germline V gene sequence: CDR1 MDHEN, CDR2 SYDVKM. CDR3 residues: CASSRTGYEKLFF. CDR3 DNA sequence: TGTGCCAGCAGCCGGACAGGGTATGAAAAACTGTTTTTT.

In its sample, this clone was seen once. This sequence joins TRBV2 and TRBJ1-5; perhaps TRBD1 as D (5 bases). In germline, CDR1 is SNHLY, CDR2 FYNNEI. With 5 bases removed from V and 2 bases from J, the gap between germline ends came to 10 bases. The CDR3 spans 14 residues. As DNA, the CDR3 is TGTGCCAGCAGTACTACAGGAGGCAATCAGCCCCAGCATTTT. It specifies CASSTTGGNQPQHF.

In its sample, this clone was seen a few times. The J gene is TRBJ2-1, the V gene TRBV24-1, with a possible D match to TRBD1 (6 bases). The CDR3 consists of 14 residues. The V gene's germline CDR1 is KGHDR and CDR2 SFDVKD. The V end was cut by 7 bases, the J end by 4 bases, with 13 bases between. The CDR3 loop is CATRAGDEYNEQFF. CDR3 sequence (DNA): TGTGCCACCAGGGCAGGGGATGAGTACAATGAGCAGTTCTTC.

The gene calls are TRBV19 and TRBJ1-1, with TRBD1 matching over 7 bases. The ends lost 0 bases at V and 1 base at J; junction bases unmatched: 2. The germline gives CDR1 LNHDA, CDR2 SQIVND (reference sequence). The CDR3 contains 15 residues. The CDR3 DNA is TGTGCCAGTAGTATAGACGGACAGGAGAACACTGAAGCTTTCTTT. Its translation is CASSIDGQENTEAFF. Full variable domain (outside the CDR3, taken from reference TRBV19 and TRBJ1-1): DGGITQSPKYLFRKEGQNVTLSCEQNLNHDAMYWYRQDPGQGLRLIYYSQIVNDFQKGDIAEGYSVSREKKESFPLTVTSAQKNPTAFYLCASSIDGQENTEAFFGQGTRLTVV.

This clone was recorded once. This chain joins TRBV10-2 and TRBJ2-7; maybe TRBD2 (6 bases). Germline V gives CDR1 WSHSY, CDR2 SAAADI. Trimming removed 11 bases at V and 5 bases at J, with 16 bases between. This CDR3 has 12 residues. The CDR3 sequence: CAARGGRNEQYF. CDR3 bases: TGCGCCGCTAGGGGAGGTCGGAACGAGCAGTACTTC.

This clone was counted only a few times. This chain uses TRBV27 with TRBJ2-7; TRBD1 matches at 10 bases. The germline CDR1 and CDR2 sequences are MNHEY and SMNVEV (reference sequence). V lost 5 bases and J lost 5; bases outside the gene matches: 12. This CDR3 is built from 16 residues. The CDR3 DNA reads as TGTGCCAGCAGTAAACGGACCGGGACAGGGGAGGACGAGCAGTACTTC. Protein product: CASSKRTGTGEDEQYF.

Written as DNA, the CDR3 is TGTGCCAGCAGTCAGACAACACAAGAGACCCAGTACTTC. Amino acids: CASSQTTQETQYF. This chain links TRBV11-2 with TRBJ2-5; D unresolved. Trimming stripped 6 bases from V and 2 bases from J, with 10 bases between. From germline, CDR1 is SGHAT and CDR2 FQNNGV. The CDR3 contains 13 residues.

The chain links TRBV6-5 to TRBJ2-1; 9 nucleotides line up with TRBD2. Germline CDR1 is MNHEY and CDR2 is SVGAGI. V shed 6 bases, J shed 8 bases, and the junction held 8 bases outside the gene matches. CDR3 length equals 14 residues. CDR3 region: CASRAGTSLHEQFF. The CDR3 DNA follows: TGTGCCAGCAGGGCCGGGACTAGCCTTCATGAGCAGTTCTTC.

The gene calls are TRBV30 and TRBJ2-1; the match to TRBD2 covers 9 bases. The V gene end was trimmed by 3 bases and the J gene end by 7 bases; junction bases not matched to a gene: 7. This CDR3 spans 14 amino acids. CDR1 and CDR2 (germline): GTSNPN, SVGIG (reference sequence). The CDR3 region has the DNA TGTGCCTGGAGATCTGCGGGGGGGCGTAATGAGCAGTTCTTC. This translates into CAWRSAGGRNEQFF.

The chain employs TRBV3-1 (or the pseudogene TRBV3-2) and TRBJ1-1; unclear D gene. CDR3 length equals 14 residues. Trimming took 1 base from V and 1 from J, leaving 7 bases between them. Germline CDR1 is LGHDT and CDR2 is YNNKEL (reference sequence). The CDR3: CASSQGRPNTEAFF. Here the CDR3 DNA reads TGTGCCAGCAGCCAAGGGCGGCCGAACACTGAAGCTTTCTTT.